The rows below give T cell receptor beta chains drawn from one sample of a study of T cell responses to AZD1222 COVID-19 vaccine. Here immunoSEQ multiplex PCR was the method, and the copy in TCRdb shows in-frame clones only, minus some. The sample includes more than 110,000 clones, approximately 85% of them seen just once. The sample was peripheral blood, taken on day 0 of AZD1222 vaccination. Every receptor here comes from an adult in good health. CDR3s include the opening cysteine and the closing phenylalanine or tryptophan.

j_call: TRBJ1-1
v_call: TRBV5-1
cdr3_aa: CASSLVVGNTEAFF

j_call: TRBJ1-2
v_call: TRBV6-5
cdr3_aa: CASSYSNPGPDGYTF

j_call: TRBJ2-1
v_call: TRBV2
cdr3_aa: CASRSIADYNEQFF

j_call: TRBJ1-1
v_call: TRBV6-1
cdr3_aa: CASSESRGKEAFF

j_call: TRBJ2-2
v_call: TRBV7-9
cdr3_aa: CASSPGQGNTGELFF

j_call: TRBJ1-6
v_call: TRBV19
cdr3_aa: CASSSIGDNSPLHF

j_call: TRBJ2-2
v_call: TRBV2
cdr3_aa: CASSTAPGLSGELFF

j_call: TRBJ2-5
v_call: TRBV12-3/TRBV12-4
cdr3_aa: CASSHRDGETQYF

j_call: TRBJ2-1
v_call: TRBV19
cdr3_aa: CASRRDGSGEQFF

j_call: TRBJ2-7
v_call: TRBV10-3
cdr3_aa: CATTTGQDFYEQYF

j_call: TRBJ2-5
v_call: TRBV10-3
cdr3_aa: CAIKTAGETQYF

j_call: TRBJ2-1
v_call: TRBV5-4
cdr3_aa: CASSSSGTSSYNEQFF

j_call: TRBJ2-6
v_call: TRBV5-1
cdr3_aa: CASSSPTTPGANVLTF

j_call: TRBJ2-1
v_call: TRBV10-3
cdr3_aa: CAISTGSYNEQFF

j_call: TRBJ2-4
v_call: TRBV6-5
cdr3_aa: CASSYGRAKNIQYF

j_call: TRBJ1-4
v_call: TRBV2
cdr3_aa: CASSRAGTTNEKLFF

j_call: TRBJ2-4
v_call: TRBV19
cdr3_aa: CASSIVGLLAKNIQYF

j_call: TRBJ1-2
v_call: TRBV5-8
cdr3_aa: CASSLPYRGDYGYTF

j_call: TRBJ2-2
v_call: TRBV19
cdr3_aa: CASSIQMTRGPNTGELFF

j_call: TRBJ2-1
v_call: TRBV27
cdr3_aa: CASSFDPWTSGTYNEQFF

j_call: TRBJ1-5
v_call: TRBV2
cdr3_aa: CASRTDTSLPQHF

j_call: TRBJ2-2
v_call: TRBV5-1
cdr3_aa: CASSLVVAANTGELFF

j_call: TRBJ2-1
v_call: TRBV2
cdr3_aa: CASSVLAGFGNEQFF

j_call: TRBJ1-2
v_call: TRBV24-1
cdr3_aa: CATSDFPRVYGYTF

j_call: TRBJ1-2
v_call: TRBV9
cdr3_aa: CASRGSLYGYTF

j_call: TRBJ1-6
v_call: TRBV19
cdr3_aa: CASSIGGNSPLHF

j_call: TRBJ2-2
v_call: TRBV24-1
cdr3_aa: CATGASGSTGELFF

j_call: TRBJ1-1
v_call: TRBV7-5
cdr3_aa: CARSLEGDTEAFF

j_call: TRBJ2-1
v_call: TRBV10-3
cdr3_aa: CAISPTSGRGTGYNEQFF

j_call: TRBJ1-2
v_call: TRBV7-8
cdr3_aa: CASSLQGVPNYGYTF

j_call: TRBJ2-3
v_call: TRBV6-5
cdr3_aa: CASSYGSGTIDTQYF

j_call: TRBJ2-5
v_call: TRBV11-2
cdr3_aa: CASSLGGGGGETQYF

j_call: TRBJ1-1
v_call: TRBV7-8
cdr3_aa: CASSLVGQVNTEAFF

j_call: TRBJ1-2
v_call: TRBV12-3/TRBV12-4
cdr3_aa: CASSDSLYGYTF

j_call: TRBJ1-3
v_call: TRBV6-1
cdr3_aa: CASSGESDRYSGNTIYF